This T cell receptor (beta chain) was documented in a study of T-cell reconstitution after alpha-beta-depleted transplantation in children. About this clonotype itself: Its specificity is not known.

Unique molecular identifiers were built into the TCRbeta library. Via MiXCR, TCRdb re-called the PCR reads, giving one row per CDR3 protein. The sample contains some 840,000 distinct CDR3 sequences, 16% of which appear only once. Study-wide results and limits: Once a year had passed after transplant, T-cell counts and diversity came mostly from newly produced T cells. The high TCRbeta diversity at day 60 in some patients came from surviving recipient T cells and thymic progenitors. In patients about two months after transplant, alpha-beta T cells reportedly arose from several hundred expanded graft clones.

Deletions cut 3 bases from V and 6 bases from J, with 18 bases between. CDR3 size: 16 residues. The rearrangement links TRBV12-3 or TRBV12-4 to TRBJ2-1, with D maybe TRBD1 (6 bases). The input for sequencing was PBMCs, mostly from graft donor cells, taken 360 days after TCRalphabeta/CD19-depleted stem cell transplant. The sequence was obtained from a male patient under 18 who had a stem cell transplant for acute lymphoblastic leukemia, so the T cells may come from the graft donor. The CDR3 DNA is TGTGCCAGCAGTTTCTTAACAGGGATTAGTAGCAATGAGCAGTTCTTC. It encodes CASSFLTGISSNEQFF.